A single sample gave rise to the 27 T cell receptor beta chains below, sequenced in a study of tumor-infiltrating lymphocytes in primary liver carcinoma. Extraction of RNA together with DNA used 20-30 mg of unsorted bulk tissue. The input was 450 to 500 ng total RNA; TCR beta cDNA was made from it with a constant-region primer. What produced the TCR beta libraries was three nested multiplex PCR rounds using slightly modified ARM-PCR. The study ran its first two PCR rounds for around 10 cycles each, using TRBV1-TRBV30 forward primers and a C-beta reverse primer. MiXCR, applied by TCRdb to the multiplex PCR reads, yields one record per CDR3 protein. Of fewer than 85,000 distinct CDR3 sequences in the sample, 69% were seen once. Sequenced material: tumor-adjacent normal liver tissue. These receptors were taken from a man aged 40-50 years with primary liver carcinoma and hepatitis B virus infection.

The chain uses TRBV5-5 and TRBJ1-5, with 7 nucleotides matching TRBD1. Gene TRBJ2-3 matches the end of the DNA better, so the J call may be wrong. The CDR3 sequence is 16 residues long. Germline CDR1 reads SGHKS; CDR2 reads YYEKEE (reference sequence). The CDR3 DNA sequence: TGTGCCAGCAGCTCGGGACAGATGATTAGTAATCAGTCCCAGTATTTT. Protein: CASSSGQMISNQSQYF.

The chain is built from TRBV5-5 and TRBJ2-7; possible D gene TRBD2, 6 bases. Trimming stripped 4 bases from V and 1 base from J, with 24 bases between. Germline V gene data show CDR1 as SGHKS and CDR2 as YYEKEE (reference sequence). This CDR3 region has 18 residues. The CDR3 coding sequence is TGTGCCAGCAGCCCCGGGACTCCCATCACATATGGGTCCTACGAGCAGTACTTC. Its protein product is CASSPGTPITYGSYEQYF.

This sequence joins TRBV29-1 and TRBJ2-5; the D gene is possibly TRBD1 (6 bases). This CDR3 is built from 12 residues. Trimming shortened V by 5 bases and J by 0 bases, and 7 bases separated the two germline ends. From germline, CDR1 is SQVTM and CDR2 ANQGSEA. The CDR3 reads CSVTGNQETQYF. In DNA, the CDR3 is TGCAGCGTTACAGGGAACCAAGAGACCCAGTACTTC. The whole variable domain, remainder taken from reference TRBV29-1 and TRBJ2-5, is SAVISQKPSRDICQRGTSLTIQCQVDSQVTMMFWYRQQPGQSLTLIATANQGSEATYESGFVIDKFPISRPNLTFSTLTVSNMSPEDSSIYLCSVTGNQETQYFGPGTRLLVL.

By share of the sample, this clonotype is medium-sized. CDR3 protein: CSVDEQGMETQYF. The DNA for the CDR3 is TGCAGCGTTGACGAACAGGGGATGGAGACCCAGTACTTC. This sequence joins TRBV29-1 and TRBJ2-5, with 7 bases that match TRBD1. Germline V gene lookup returns CDR1 SQVTM and CDR2 ANQGSEA. V shed 3 bases and J 5 bases; nucleotides not matched to a gene: 6. This CDR3 region has 13 residues.

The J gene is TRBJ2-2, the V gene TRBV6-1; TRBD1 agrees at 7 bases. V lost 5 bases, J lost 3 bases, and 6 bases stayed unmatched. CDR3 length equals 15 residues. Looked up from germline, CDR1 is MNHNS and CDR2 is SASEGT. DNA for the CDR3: TGTGCCAGCAGTCCAGCAGACAGGGACACCGGGGAGCTGTTTTTT. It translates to CASSPADRDTGELFF.

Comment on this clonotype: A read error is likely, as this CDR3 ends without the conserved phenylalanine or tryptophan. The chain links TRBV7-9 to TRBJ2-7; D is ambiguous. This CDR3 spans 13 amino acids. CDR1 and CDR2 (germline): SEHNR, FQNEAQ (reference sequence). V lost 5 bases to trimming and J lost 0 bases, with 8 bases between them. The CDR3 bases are TGTGCCAGCAGCCCGTCTAGCTCCTACGAGCAGTACCTC. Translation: CASSPSSSYEQYL.

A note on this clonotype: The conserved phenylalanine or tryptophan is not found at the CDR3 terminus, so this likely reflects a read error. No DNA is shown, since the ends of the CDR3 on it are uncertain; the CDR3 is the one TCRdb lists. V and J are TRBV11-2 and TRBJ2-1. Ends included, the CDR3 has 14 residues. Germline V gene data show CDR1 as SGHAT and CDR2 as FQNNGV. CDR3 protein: CASGDGGYYNERFL.

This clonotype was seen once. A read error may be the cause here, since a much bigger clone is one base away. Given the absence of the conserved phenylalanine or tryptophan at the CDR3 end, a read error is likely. The CDR3 sequence is CASSSLSGTEQFI. CDR3 sequence (DNA): TGCGCCAGCAGCTCCCTCTCTGGTACTGAGCAGTTCATC. The chain is built from TRBV5-1 and TRBJ2-1; no clear D gene. The CDR3 runs 13 residues. The V gene's germline CDR1 is SGHRS and CDR2 YFSETQ. V lost 3 bases, J lost 9 bases, and 13 bases lay in between.

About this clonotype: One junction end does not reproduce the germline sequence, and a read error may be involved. CDR3: CASGHDTRGPHGYTF. The CDR3 DNA reads TGCGCCAGCGGCCACGATACGCGGGGGCCTCATGGCTACACCTTC. V and J are TRBV4-3 and TRBJ1-2; possible D gene TRBD1, 6 bases. This CDR3 has 15 residues. The germline V gene encodes CDR1 LGHNA and CDR2 YSLEER.

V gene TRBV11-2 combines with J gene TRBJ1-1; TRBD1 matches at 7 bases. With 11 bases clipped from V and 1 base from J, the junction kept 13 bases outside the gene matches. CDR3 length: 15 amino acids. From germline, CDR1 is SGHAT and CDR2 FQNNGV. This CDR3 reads CAGSTRTGGNTEAFF. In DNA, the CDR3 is TGTGCCGGTAGCACGCGGACAGGCGGGAACACTGAAGCTTTCTTT.

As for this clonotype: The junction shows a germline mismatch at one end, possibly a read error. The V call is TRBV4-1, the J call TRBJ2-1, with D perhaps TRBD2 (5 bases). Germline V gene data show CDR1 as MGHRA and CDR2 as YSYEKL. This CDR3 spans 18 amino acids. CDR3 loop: CASSQRFSGCQDYIEQFF. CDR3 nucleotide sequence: TGCGCCAGCAGCCAACGCTTTAGTGGCTGCCAAGACTACATTGAGCAGTTCTTC.

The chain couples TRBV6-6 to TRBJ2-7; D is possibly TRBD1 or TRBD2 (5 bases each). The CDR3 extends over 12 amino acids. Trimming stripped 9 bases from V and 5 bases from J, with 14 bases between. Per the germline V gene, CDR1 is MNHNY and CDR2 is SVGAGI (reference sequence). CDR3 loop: CASTYLGDEQYF. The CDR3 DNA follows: TGTGCCAGTACTTATTTGGGGGACGAGCAGTACTTC.

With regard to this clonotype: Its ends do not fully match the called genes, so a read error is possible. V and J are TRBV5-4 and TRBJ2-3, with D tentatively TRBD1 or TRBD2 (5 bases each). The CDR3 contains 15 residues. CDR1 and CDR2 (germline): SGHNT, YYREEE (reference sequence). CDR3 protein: CTSSSRGRWEDTQYF. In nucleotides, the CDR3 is TGTACCAGCAGCTCTCGGGGACGATGGGAAGATACTCAGTATTTT.

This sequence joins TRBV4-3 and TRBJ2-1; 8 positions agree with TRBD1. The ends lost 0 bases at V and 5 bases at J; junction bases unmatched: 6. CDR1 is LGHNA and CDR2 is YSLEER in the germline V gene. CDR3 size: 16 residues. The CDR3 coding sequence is TGCGCCAGCAGCCAAGATATGACAGGGGTCGACAATGAGCAGTTCTTC. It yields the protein CASSQDMTGVDNEQFF.

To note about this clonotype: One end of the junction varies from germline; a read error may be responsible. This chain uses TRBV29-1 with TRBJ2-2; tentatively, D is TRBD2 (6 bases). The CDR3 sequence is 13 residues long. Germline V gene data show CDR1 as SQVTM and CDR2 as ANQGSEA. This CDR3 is CCVGLSNTGELFF. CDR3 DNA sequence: TGCTGCGTTGGACTATCGAACACCGGGGAGCTGTTTTTT.

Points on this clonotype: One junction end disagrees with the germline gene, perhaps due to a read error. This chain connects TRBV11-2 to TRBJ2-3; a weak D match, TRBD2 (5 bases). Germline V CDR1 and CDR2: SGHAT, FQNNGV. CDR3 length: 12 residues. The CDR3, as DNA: TGTGCCAGTAGCGCCAGCACAGATACGCAGCACTTT. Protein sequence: CASSASTDTQHF.

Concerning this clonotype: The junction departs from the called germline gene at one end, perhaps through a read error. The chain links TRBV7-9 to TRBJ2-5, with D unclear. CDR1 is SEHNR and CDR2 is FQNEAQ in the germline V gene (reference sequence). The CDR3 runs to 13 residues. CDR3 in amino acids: CASSWRAQETQYF. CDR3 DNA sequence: TGTGCCAGCAGCTGGAGAGCACAAGAGACTCAGTACTTC.

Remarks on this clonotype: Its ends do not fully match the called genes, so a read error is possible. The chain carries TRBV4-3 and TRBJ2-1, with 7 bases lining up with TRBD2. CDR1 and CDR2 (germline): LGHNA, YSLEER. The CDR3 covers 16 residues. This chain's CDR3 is CAISPQAGNTYNEHFF. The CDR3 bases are TGCGCCATCAGCCCCCAAGCGGGGAACACCTACAATGAGCACTTCTTC.

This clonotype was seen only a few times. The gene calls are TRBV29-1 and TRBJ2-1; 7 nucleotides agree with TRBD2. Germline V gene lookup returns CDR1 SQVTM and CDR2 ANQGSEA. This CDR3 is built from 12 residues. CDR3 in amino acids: CNADGRRFEQFF. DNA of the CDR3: TGCAACGCTGACGGGAGGAGATTTGAGCAGTTCTTC.

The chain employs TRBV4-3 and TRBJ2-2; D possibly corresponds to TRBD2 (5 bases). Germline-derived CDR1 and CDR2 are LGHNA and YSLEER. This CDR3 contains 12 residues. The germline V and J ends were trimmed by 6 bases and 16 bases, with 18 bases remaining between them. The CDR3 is CASRDDTGESFF. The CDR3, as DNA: TGCGCCAGCAGAGACGATACCGGGGAGTCGTTTTTT.

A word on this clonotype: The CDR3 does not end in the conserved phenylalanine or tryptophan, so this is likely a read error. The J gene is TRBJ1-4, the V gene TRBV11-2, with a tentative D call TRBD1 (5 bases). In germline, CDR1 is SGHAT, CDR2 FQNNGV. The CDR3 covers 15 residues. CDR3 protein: CANSLEGTTNEELFL. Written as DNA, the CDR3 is TGTGCCAACAGCTTAGAGGGGACGACTAATGAAGAACTGTTTCTT.

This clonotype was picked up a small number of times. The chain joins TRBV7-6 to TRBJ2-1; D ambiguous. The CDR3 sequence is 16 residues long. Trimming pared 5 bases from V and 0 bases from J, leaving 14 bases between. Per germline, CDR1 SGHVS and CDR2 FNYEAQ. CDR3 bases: TGTGCCAGCAGCCAGGTGGGCTCGGGCTCCTACAATGAGCAGTTCTTC. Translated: CASSQVGSGSYNEQFF.

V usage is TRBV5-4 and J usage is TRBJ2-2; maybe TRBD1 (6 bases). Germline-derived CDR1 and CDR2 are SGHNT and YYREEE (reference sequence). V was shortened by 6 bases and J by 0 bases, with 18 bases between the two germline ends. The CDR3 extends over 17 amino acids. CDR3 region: CASNFTPGHANTGELFF. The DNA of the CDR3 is TGTGCCAGCAACTTCACCCCGGGACATGCGAACACCGGGGAGCTGTTTTTT.

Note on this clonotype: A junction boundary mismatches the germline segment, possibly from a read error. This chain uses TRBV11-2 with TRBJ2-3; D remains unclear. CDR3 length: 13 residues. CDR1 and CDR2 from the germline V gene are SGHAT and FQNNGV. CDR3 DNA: TGTGCCAGCAGCTTAGCGCTATGGGTTACGCAGTATTTC. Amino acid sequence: CASSLALWVTQYF.

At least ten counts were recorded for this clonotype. For the CDR3, the DNA is TGTGCCAGCAGCCTGCTGAGTAGGGGTTGGCGAGAGACCCAGTACTTC. Protein sequence: CASSLLSRGWRETQYF. V usage is TRBV5-6 and J usage is TRBJ2-5; tentative D call: TRBD1 (5 bases). Germline-derived CDR1 and CDR2 are SGHDT and YYEEEE. The CDR3 contains 16 residues. Trimming removed 4 bases from V and 4 bases from J, with 20 bases in between.

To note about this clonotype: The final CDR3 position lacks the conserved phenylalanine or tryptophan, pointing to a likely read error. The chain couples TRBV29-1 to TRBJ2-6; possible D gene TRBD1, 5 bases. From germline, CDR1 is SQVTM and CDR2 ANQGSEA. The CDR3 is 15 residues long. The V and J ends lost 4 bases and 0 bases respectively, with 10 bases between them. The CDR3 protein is CSVGGADSGANVLTL. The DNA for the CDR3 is TGCAGCGTTGGTGGGGCAGACTCTGGGGCCAACGTCCTGACTCTC.

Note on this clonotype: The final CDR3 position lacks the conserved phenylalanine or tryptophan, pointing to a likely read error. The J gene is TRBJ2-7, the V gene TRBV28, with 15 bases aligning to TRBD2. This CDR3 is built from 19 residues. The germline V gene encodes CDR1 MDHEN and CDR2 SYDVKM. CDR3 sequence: CTSSSFGLAGGRISYEQYI. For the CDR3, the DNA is TGTACCAGCAGTTCTTTCGGACTAGCGGGAGGGCGAATCTCCTACGAGCAGTACATC.